This TCR beta chain was profiled in a study of shared T cell receptors in the human thymus. V was cut by 0 bases and J by 4 bases, with 10 bases left in between. CDR1 SGDLS and CDR2 YYNGEE come from the germline V gene. There are 14 residues in the CDR3. Clones were sequenced by immunoSEQ multiplex PCR, and TCRdb holds only the in-frame ones, with some missing. The table has about 540,000 clones, 78% seen once. This same sample was also part of a study on human thymus T cells. From that paper: Donors were healthy Finnish babies undergoing corrective operations for congenital heart defects. Resections from corrective heart surgery supplied the thymus tissue. An apparent bias in V and J gene usage was seen in thymic and blood repertoires. Unrelated individuals had highly overlapping thymic repertoires, as reported in related research.

The sequence derives from a boy younger than two with a congenital heart defect. The sequenced sample consisted of thymocytes. The chain couples TRBV9 to TRBJ1-2; a weak D match, TRBD1 (5 bases). The CDR3 DNA reads as TGTGCCAGCAGCGTAGTGACCGACAGCTATGGCTACACCTTC. Protein: CASSVVTDSYGYTF.